The present entry profiles one TCR beta chain with its context. The data stem from a study of blood T cell repertoires in COVID-19. Overall study: The analysed material was cDNA or gDNA that came from T cells, B-cell-depleted T cells, or PBMCs.

Recovery meant two consecutive negative NP/OP PCR tests, professional clearance, or resolved symptoms. This table comes from immunoSEQ multiplex PCR, and its TCRdb copy is limited to in-frame clones, with some not included. The table has roughly 180,000 clones, roughly 80% seen once; the top ten hold under 4.5%. The source material was PBMCs or T cells enriched from blood (not recorded which). The TCR sequence derives from a woman in her forties or fifties who had recovered from COVID-19.

DNA for the CDR3: TGTGCCTGGAGGGGCAGCGGGAACACTGAAGCTTTCTTT. Translating it yields CAWRGSGNTEAFF. The chain uses TRBV30 and TRBJ1-1; no firm D call. The CDR3 length is 13 residues. The germline V and J ends were trimmed by 3 bases and 1 base, with 9 bases remaining between them. Germline loops: CDR1 GTSNPN, CDR2 SVGIG (reference sequence).